The table lists the clone carrying this TCR beta chain with a count of one. These data are taken from a study of T cell clonotyping in hematopoietic cell transplantation. The CDR3 totals 14 residues. CDR1 is SEHNR and CDR2 is FQNEAQ in the germline V gene (reference sequence). The V segment lost 4 bases and the J segment 7 bases; nucleotides outside the gene matches: 10. The assay was immunoSEQ multiplex PCR, and TCRdb's table has in-frame clones only and misses some. There are over 35,000 clones in the sample; approximately 89% occur only once, and almost 2% lies in the top ten. The specimen was peripheral blood mononuclear cells. The source is a woman between 40 and 50 years old in good health. Some clones in this sample may be carry-over from other donors' samples. The chain has TRBV7-9 and TRBJ2-7; 7 bases are shared with TRBD1. CDR3 bases: TGTGCCAGCAGCTACAGGGGTCCGGCCCTGGAGCAGTACTTC. Its protein is CASSYRGPALEQYF.